The rows below give T cell receptor beta chains drawn from one sample of a study of cytomegalovirus exposure and HLA in healthy donors. Profiled with immunoSEQ multiplex PCR; TCRdb holds only in-frame clones, not every one. The sample has roughly 140,000 clones, roughly a tenth seen once. What was sequenced was PBMCs. The receptors come from a male donor in good health and CMV-seronegative. CDR3s include the opening cysteine and the closing phenylalanine or tryptophan. The order of the fields is CDR3 length, clone size, J gene, D gene, V gene, CDR3 DNA, CDR3 protein. D genes are given only for firm matches. Only part of the rows carry a size: once, few, many, or a class if the clone is expanded.

15 | - | TRBJ1-1 | - | TRBV19 | TGTGCCAGTAGACCCTTTGAGGGGGAAGGCACTGAAGCTTTCTTT | CASRPFEGEGTEAFF
16 | - | TRBJ2-2 | - | TRBV4-2 | TGTGCCAGCAGCCAACAACGGGAGCTCGACACCGGGGAGCTGTTTTTT | CASSQQRELDTGELFF
15 | - | TRBJ1-1 | - | TRBV28 | TGTGCCAGCAGTTCCACGAACCGGGGGGGGGCTGAAGCTTTCTTT | CASSSTNRGGAEAFF
12 | few | TRBJ2-1 | - | TRBV6-1 | TGTGCCAGCAGCCCGGGGGTCGATGAGCAGTTCTTC | CASSPGVDEQFF
14 | - | TRBJ1-5 | TRBD1 | TRBV27 | TGTGCCAGCAGTTTCACAGGGGGAAGTCAGCCCCAGCATTTT | CASSFTGGSQPQHF
15 | - | TRBJ2-2 | - | TRBV7-8 | TGTGCCAGCAGCTTAATCTCAGGGGTGACCGGGGAGCTGTTTTTT | CASSLISGVTGELFF
14 | - | TRBJ2-7 | - | TRBV27 | TGTGCCAGCAGCCCCGTTGGGCAGGGCTACGAGCAGTACTTC | CASSPVGQGYEQYF
13 | - | TRBJ2-5 | - | TRBV5-4 | TGTGCCAGCAGCTTGGAGCCCCAAGAGAACCAGTACTTC | CASSLEPQENQYF
13 | - | TRBJ1-2 | TRBD1 | TRBV6-5 | TGTGCCAGCGGACAGGGACCTTACTATGGCTACACCTTC | CASGQGPYYGYTF
13 | - | TRBJ1-5 | - | TRBV19 | TGTGCCAGTGCTAGACAGGGCAATCAGCCCCAGCATTTT | CASARQGNQPQHF
16 | - | TRBJ2-1 | TRBD2 | TRBV5-4 | TGTGCCAGCAGCTCCCGATCTAGCGGGAGGACGAATGAGCAGTTCTTC | CASSSRSSGRTNEQFF
17 | - | TRBJ2-7 | TRBD1 | TRBV7-2 | TGTGCCAGCAGCTTACCCTTCGACAGGGGAGGCGCCTACGAGCAGTACTTC | CASSLPFDRGGAYEQYF
15 | few | TRBJ2-7 | TRBD1 | TRBV6-5 | TGTGCCAGCAGTTACCGGGACAGGGGACTTTACGAGCAGTACTTC | CASSYRDRGLYEQYF
13 | - | TRBJ1-1 | TRBD1 | TRBV5-1 | TGCGCCAGCAGCCGGGGACAGGCGGCTGAAGCTTTCTTT | CASSRGQAAEAFF
12 | - | TRBJ2-3 | - | TRBV29-1 | TGCAGCGTTGCCCTCAGCACAGATACGCAGTATTTT | CSVALSTDTQYF
12 | - | TRBJ1-2 | - | TRBV11-2 | TGTGCCAGCAGCTGGGGGGGTAATGGCTACACCTTC | CASSWGGNGYTF
14 | few | TRBJ2-1 | TRBD1 | TRBV7-9 | TGTGCCAGCAGCCAGGGACAGGGCTACAATGAGCAGTTCTTC | CASSQGQGYNEQFF
15 | - | TRBJ2-7 | TRBD2 | TRBV12-5 | TGTGCTAGTGGTTTGATAGGACTAGTTAGGAACGAGCAGTACTTC | CASGLIGLVRNEQYF
16 | - | TRBJ2-1 | TRBD2 | TRBV5-1 | TGCGCCAGCAGCTTGGGGCTAGCGGGAGGGTACAATGAGCAGTTCTTC | CASSLGLAGGYNEQFF
17 | few | TRBJ2-2 | TRBD2 | TRBV7-2 | TGTGCCAGCAGCTTCGGACTAGCGGGAGTGGGCACCGGGGAGCTGTTTTTT | CASSFGLAGVGTGELFF
14 | few | TRBJ1-5 | - | TRBV5-1 | TGCGCCAGCAGCTTGGGGGACACTAATCAGCCCCAGCATTTT | CASSLGDTNQPQHF
15 | - | TRBJ2-7 | TRBD1 | TRBV28 | TGTGCCAGCAGTACATCGGGACAGGGGTCCTATGGGCAGTACTTC | CASSTSGQGSYGQYF
15 | - | TRBJ2-1 | TRBD2 | TRBV5-4 | TGTGCCAGCAGCCCCGTCACGCGGGGGTACAATGAGCAGTTCTTC | CASSPVTRGYNEQFF
15 | - | TRBJ1-1 | TRBD1 | TRBV10-3 | TGTGCCATCACCCAGGAAGGTATGCAGGGGGCGGGTGCTTTCTTT | CAITQEGMQGAGAFF
17 | - | TRBJ2-1 | TRBD2 | TRBV7-8 | TGTGCCAGCAGCCGCCTAGAACTAGCGGGAGGAGGTAATGAGCAGTTCTTC | CASSRLELAGGGNEQFF
13 | few | TRBJ1-3 | - | TRBV28 | TGTGCCAGCAGACCCTCCGGGGGAAACACCATATATTTT | CASRPSGGNTIYF
14 | - | TRBJ1-6 | - | TRBV6-1 | TGTGCCAGCAGTGAACGAGGGAGCAATTCACCCCTCCACTTT | CASSERGSNSPLHF
14 | few | TRBJ2-7 | TRBD1 | TRBV27 | TGTGCCAGCAGTTTCAACAGGGGGCTAGACGAGCAGTACTTC | CASSFNRGLDEQYF
14 | - | TRBJ2-3 | TRBD1 | TRBV5-1 | TGCGCCAGCAGAAGGGACAGAGACACAGATACGCAGTATTTT | CASRRDRDTDTQYF
18 | few | TRBJ1-4 | - | TRBV28 | TGTGCCAGCAGTTTGGCGCAGCCCCTGACAGCTCTTAATGAAAAACTGTTTTTT | CASSLAQPLTALNEKLFF
14 | once | TRBJ2-3 | - | TRBV4-1 | TGCGCCAGCAGCCAAGGGGCAGGTCGTGATACGCAGTACTTT | CASSQGAGRDTQYF
15 | - | TRBJ1-1 | TRBD1 | TRBV4-3 | TGCGCCAGCAGCCAATTAGACAGGGGGCAGACTGAAGCTTTCTTT | CASSQLDRGQTEAFF
13 | - | TRBJ2-7 | TRBD1 | TRBV2 | TGTGCCAGCAGTTCCGGGACAGGGGTCGAGCAGTACTTC | CASSSGTGVEQYF
16 | few | TRBJ2-7 | TRBD2 | TRBV28 | TGTGCCAGCAATGGTAACTTCGGGACTAAGACCTACGAGCAGTACTTC | CASNGNFGTKTYEQYF
13 | few | TRBJ2-5 | TRBD1 | TRBV18 | TGTGCCAGCTCTTCGGACAGGGAAGAGACCCAGTACTTC | CASSSDREETQYF
16 | few | TRBJ2-3 | TRBD2 | TRBV19 | TGTGCCAGTAGTCTCGGCCTAGCGGGAGGAACAGATACGCAGTATTTT | CASSLGLAGGTDTQYF
14 | - | TRBJ1-1 | - | TRBV9 | TGTGCCAGCAGCGGACAGTCTCTGAACACTGAAGCTTTCTTT | CASSGQSLNTEAFF
16 | - | TRBJ2-5 | TRBD2 | TRBV2 | TGTGCCAGCAGTGAACTGGCGGGGGGCACCCGGGAGACCCAGTACTTC | CASSELAGGTRETQYF
14 | few | TRBJ1-5 | - | TRBV28 | TGTGCCAGCAGTTTGACCGGGACACCTCAGCCCCAGCATTTT | CASSLTGTPQPQHF
18 | - | TRBJ2-3 | TRBD2 | TRBV9 | TGTGCCAGCAGCGTAGGCCAGACCCGAGCGGGAGAAGGGGATACGCAGTATTTT | CASSVGQTRAGEGDTQYF
13 | few | TRBJ1-5 | - | TRBV6-6 | TGTGCCAGCAGCCAGGCAGGGTTCCAGCCCCAGCATTTT | CASSQAGFQPQHF
16 | - | TRBJ2-1 | - | TRBV6-1 | TGTGCCAGCAGTGAAGGCGCCCACGCCATTGCGAATGAGCAGTTCTTC | CASSEGAHAIANEQFF
15 | few | TRBJ1-4 | TRBD1 | TRBV7-9 | TGTGCCAGCAGAAATGACGGGACAGGGCTGGGAAAACTGTTTTTT | CASRNDGTGLGKLFF
15 | - | TRBJ1-1 | - | TRBV14 | TGTGCCAGCAGCCAAAGAGAAGGGGTGAACACTGAAGCTTTCTTT | CASSQREGVNTEAFF
13 | - | TRBJ1-1 | TRBD1 | TRBV6-6 | TGTGCCAGCAGTCGACAGGGGAACACTGAAGCTTTCTTT | CASSRQGNTEAFF
13 | - | TRBJ1-2 | - | TRBV29-1 | TGCAGCGTTGAAGATAGCCCCTCTGATGGCTACACCTTC | CSVEDSPSDGYTF
17 | few | TRBJ2-1 | TRBD1 | TRBV4-1 | TGCGCCAGCAGCCCCTTCCCGACAGGGGATGACCGCAATGAGCAGTTCTTC | CASSPFPTGDDRNEQFF
12 | - | TRBJ1-5 | - | TRBV7-8 | TGTGCCAGCAGCTTTCCCGGGGGGGCCCAGCATTTT | CASSFPGGAQHF
15 | - | TRBJ2-3 | - | TRBV2 | TGTGCCAGCAGTGAAGCGGGAGTAGGTACAGATACGCAGTATTTT | CASSEAGVGTDTQYF
14 | few | TRBJ1-2 | TRBD1 | TRBV9 | TGTGCCAGCAGCCCGGGGGACAGTTACTATGGCTACACCTTC | CASSPGDSYYGYTF
15 | - | TRBJ1-4 | TRBD1 | TRBV5-6 | TGTGCCAGCAGCTCCCTAGGGACAGAGAATGAAAAACTGTTTTTT | CASSSLGTENEKLFF
17 | - | TRBJ1-1 | TRBD1 | TRBV5-1 | TGCGCCAGCAGCTTGGCTGCCGGGGACAGCATGAACACTGAAGCTTTCTTT | CASSLAAGDSMNTEAFF
17 | few | TRBJ1-1 | TRBD1 | TRBV28 | TGTGCCAGCAGTTTCATGTTACAGGGGGAGGAGGACACTGAAGCTTTCTTT | CASSFMLQGEEDTEAFF
21 | - | TRBJ2-2 | TRBD1 | TRBV28 | TGTGCCAGCAGTTTATACCCCGGGACAGGGTTTGCCTACGCGAACACCGGGGAGCTGTTTTTT | CASSLYPGTGFAYANTGELFF
19 | - | TRBJ2-1 | TRBD2 | TRBV2 | TGTGCCAGCAGCCGAACGGGACTAGCGGGTCATAGCTCCTACAATGAGCAGTTCTTC | CASSRTGLAGHSSYNEQFF
11 | - | TRBJ2-7 | - | TRBV7-2 | TGTGCCAGCAGCTATTACTACGAGCAGTACTTC | CASSYYYEQYF
16 | - | TRBJ1-4 | - | TRBV6-5 | TGTGCCAGCAGTTATGACAGTTCTTTAACTAATGAAAAACTGTTTTTT | CASSYDSSLTNEKLFF
17 | few | TRBJ2-1 | TRBD2 | TRBV4-2 | TGTGCCAGCAGCCAACCCGATGGGGGGAGGGCCTACAATGAGCAGTTCTTC | CASSQPDGGRAYNEQFF
15 | few | TRBJ1-2 | TRBD1 | TRBV6-1 | TGTGCCAGCAGTGTAACAGGGGACCCGGACTATGGCTACACCTTC | CASSVTGDPDYGYTF
17 | - | TRBJ2-3 | TRBD2 | TRBV4-1 | TGCGCCAGCAGCCAAGTGGCGGGGGGGTTTGGGACAGATACGCAGTATTTT | CASSQVAGGFGTDTQYF